A single sample is the source of the 20 T cell receptor beta chains below, sequenced in a study of blood T cell repertoires in COVID-19. Clones were sequenced by immunoSEQ multiplex PCR, and TCRdb holds only the in-frame ones, with some missing. The sample includes around 260,000 clones, about 87% of them seen just once. Material for sequencing was peripheral blood. The origin of the receptors is a woman between 40 and 55 years old who had recovered from COVID-19.

The rearrangement uses TRBV2 and TRBJ2-7; D gene unclear. The germline gives CDR1 SNHLY, CDR2 FYNNEI. The CDR3 is 14 amino acids. V gave up 3 bases and J gave up 2 bases, with 11 bases separating them. This CDR3 reads CASSDRRFPYEQYF. For the CDR3, the DNA is TGTGCCAGCAGTGACAGGCGCTTTCCCTACGAGCAGTACTTC.

V gene TRBV5-4 combines with J gene TRBJ2-1; a possible D gene is TRBD2 (5 bases). This CDR3 is 16 amino acids long. CDR1 and CDR2 (germline): SGHNT, YYREEE (reference sequence). Trimming stripped 6 bases from V and 7 bases from J, with 23 bases between. The CDR3 is CASTLLGNPLGNEQFF. In DNA form, the CDR3 reads TGTGCCAGCACCCTCCTGGGTAATCCACTAGGGAATGAGCAGTTCTTC.

The chain couples TRBV19 to TRBJ1-1; D is undetermined. The CDR3 is 13 amino acids. Germline lookup yields CDR1 LNHDA and CDR2 SQIVND (reference sequence). Deletions cut 5 bases from V and 0 bases from J, with 7 bases between. The chain's CDR3 is CASSLTVNTEAFF. The CDR3 DNA is TGTGCCAGTAGTCTCACGGTGAACACTGAAGCTTTCTTT.

The V gene is TRBV19, the J gene TRBJ1-6, with D perhaps TRBD1 (6 bases). The CDR3 contains 15 residues. From germline, CDR1 is LNHDA and CDR2 SQIVND (reference sequence). V was pared by 1 base and J by 10 bases, with 14 bases between. CDR3 nucleotides: TGTGCCAGTAGTATAGGGGGAACAGGGAGATCACCCCTCCACTTT. Its translation: CASSIGGTGRSPLHF.

The chain has TRBV9 and TRBJ1-6, with D tentatively TRBD1 (6 bases). CDR1 and CDR2 (germline): SGDLS, YYNGEE. The CDR3 loop spans 15 amino acids. With 0 bases removed from V and 14 bases from J, the gap between germline ends came to 18 bases. The CDR3: CASSVEGGRPPALHF. The DNA for the CDR3 is TGTGCCAGCAGCGTAGAGGGGGGGCGTCCCCCCGCCCTCCACTTT.

The chain joins TRBV9 to TRBJ2-2, with a tentative D call TRBD2 (5 bases). Germline assignment: CDR1 SGDLS and CDR2 YYNGEE. The germline V and J ends were trimmed by 4 bases and 6 bases, with 16 bases remaining between them. This CDR3 has 15 amino acids. The CDR3, as DNA: TGTGCCAGCAGCTTAACTAGTGTGGGCGCCGGGGAGCTGTTTTTT. Its translation is CASSLTSVGAGELFF.

The chain carries TRBV6-5 and TRBJ2-7; a weak D match, TRBD1 (5 bases). The V gene's germline CDR1 is MNHEY and CDR2 SVGAGI. The CDR3 extends over 15 amino acids. The germline V and J ends were trimmed by 6 bases and 3 bases, with 18 bases remaining between them. The CDR3 loop reads CASSRSPGLNYEQYF. CDR3 in DNA: TGTGCCAGCAGCCGGAGCCCAGGGCTAAACTACGAGCAGTACTTC.

The rearrangement uses TRBV27 and TRBJ1-2; a possible D gene is TRBD1 (5 bases). Germline-derived CDR1 and CDR2 are MNHEY and SMNVEV (reference sequence). This CDR3 spans 13 amino acids. V was trimmed by 5 bases and J by 4 bases, leaving 11 bases between them. The CDR3 region is CASSQNRGYGYTF. The CDR3 DNA sequence: TGTGCCAGCAGTCAGAATAGGGGCTATGGCTACACCTTC.

The chain employs TRBV5-1 and TRBJ2-3; 8 bases agree with TRBD1. The CDR3 has 14 residues. Looked up from germline, CDR1 is SGHRS and CDR2 is YFSETQ. V gave up 4 bases and J gave up 6 bases; unmatched junction bases: 7. The CDR3 DNA sequence: TGCGCCAGCAGCCAGGACAGGGTAGTGGATACGCAGTATTTT. Translation gives CASSQDRVVDTQYF.

This rearrangement joins TRBV4-1 to TRBJ2-4; D may be TRBD1 (5 bases). The germline V gene has CDR1 MGHRA and CDR2 YSYEKL. V was cut by 0 bases and J by 6 bases, with 12 bases left in between. This CDR3 has 15 residues. Here the CDR3 DNA reads TGCGCCAGCAGCCAAGATGGCAGGGCGGCAAACATTCAGTACTTC. Amino acid sequence: CASSQDGRAANIQYF.

The chain joins TRBV5-3 to TRBJ1-2; tentatively, D is TRBD1 (5 bases). TRBV5-3 falls under the ORF class, with uncertain function. The V end lost 3 bases, the J end lost 8 bases, and 14 bases lay between the germline ends. The CDR3 totals 13 residues. The CDR3 sequence is CARSSDFTGGYTF. The CDR3 nucleotides are TGTGCCAGAAGCTCAGATTTTACAGGCGGCTACACCTTC.

This clone is a singleton in its sample. The chain carries TRBV6-5 and TRBJ1-2, with D uncertain. CDR1 is MNHEY, CDR2 SVGAGI, per germline. The V and J ends lost 10 bases and 2 bases respectively, with 14 bases between them. The CDR3 totals 13 residues. CDR3: CATATGSNYGYTF. The CDR3 nucleotides are TGTGCCACAGCCACGGGATCCAACTATGGCTACACCTTC.

The chain employs TRBV5-1 and TRBJ2-1; TRBD1 aligns across 7 bases. Germline CDR1 SGHRS, CDR2 YFSETQ. There are 15 residues in the CDR3. Germline trimming cut 1 base from V and 4 bases from J; bases unmatched to any gene: 5. CDR3 sequence reads: CASSLMRGRYNEQFF. CDR3 bases: TGCGCCAGCAGCTTGATGAGGGGGCGATACAATGAGCAGTTCTTC.

This chain connects TRBV11-1 to TRBJ1-1; D gene unclear. The CDR3 runs to 14 residues. V was clipped by 6 bases and J by 1 base, with 12 bases between them. Per the germline V gene, CDR1 is SGHAT and CDR2 is FQDESV (reference sequence). The CDR3 sequence is CASRGRISNTEAFF. In DNA form, the CDR3 reads TGTGCCAGCAGGGGGAGAATTTCGAACACTGAAGCTTTCTTT.

J is TRBJ2-5 and V is TRBV5-5, with TRBD1 matching over 8 bases. The trim removed 3 bases at V and 4 bases at J, leaving 8 bases unmatched. CDR3 length: 15 residues. CDR1 and CDR2 (germline): SGHKS, YYEKEE (reference sequence). The chain's CDR3 is CASSSMDRVPETQYF. CDR3 in DNA: TGTGCCAGCAGCTCTATGGACAGGGTACCAGAGACCCAGTACTTC.

This clone was observed once. This chain links TRBV6-6 with TRBJ2-5, with 12 bases matching TRBD2. Unmatched junction bases numbered 3, after V lost 6 bases and J lost 1 base. Germline V gene lookup returns CDR1 MNHNY and CDR2 SVGAGI (reference sequence). This CDR3 region has 15 residues. In nucleotides, the CDR3 is TGTGCCAGCAGGTCTAGCGGGGGGGCCCAAGAGACCCAGTACTTC. It is translated as CASRSSGGAQETQYF.

This clone was found a few times. J is TRBJ1-1 and V is TRBV19; D uncertain. There are 14 residues in the CDR3. The ends were cut back, 7 bases at V and 5 bases at J, with 17 bases in the middle. Per germline, CDR1 LNHDA and CDR2 SQIVND (reference sequence). For the CDR3, the DNA is TGTGCCAGTAAAGGTAGGGCGGGAGGGACTGAAGCTTTCTTT. Its translation is CASKGRAGGTEAFF. Using reference TRBV19 and TRBJ1-1 for the parts outside the CDR3, the full variable domain is DGGITQSPKYLFRKEGQNVTLSCEQNLNHDAMYWYRQDPGQGLRLIYYSQIVNDFQKGDIAEGYSVSREKKESFPLTVTSAQKNPTAFYLCASKGRAGGTEAFFGQGTRLTVV.

In this sample, this clone turned up a few times. This chain links TRBV19 with TRBJ2-1; 8 bases fit TRBD1. The CDR3 totals 15 residues. V was pared by 6 bases and J by 1 base, with 5 bases of the junction left unmatched. Germline loops: CDR1 LNHDA, CDR2 SQIVND (reference sequence). The CDR3 sequence: CASRNTGGSYNEQFF. CDR3 DNA: TGTGCCAGTAGGAATACAGGGGGATCCTACAATGAGCAGTTCTTC.

This clone has a single count. The chain is built from TRBV6-5 and TRBJ1-2; a possible D gene is TRBD1 (5 bases). Per the germline V gene, CDR1 is MNHEY and CDR2 is SVGAGI. CDR3 size: 11 residues. Trimming cost V 9 bases and J 6 bases, with 11 bases left between them. The chain's CDR3 is CASEGEDGYTF. DNA of the CDR3: TGTGCCAGTGAAGGGGAGGATGGCTACACCTTC.

This clone was counted only a few times. This chain connects TRBV5-4 to TRBJ1-2; 9 bases match TRBD1. Germline V gene lookup returns CDR1 SGHNT and CDR2 YYREEE (reference sequence). CDR3 length: 13 residues. The trim removed 4 bases at V and 4 bases at J, leaving 2 bases unmatched. The chain's CDR3 is CASSRTGVYGYTF. Here the CDR3 DNA reads TGTGCCAGCAGCCGGACAGGGGTCTATGGCTACACCTTC.